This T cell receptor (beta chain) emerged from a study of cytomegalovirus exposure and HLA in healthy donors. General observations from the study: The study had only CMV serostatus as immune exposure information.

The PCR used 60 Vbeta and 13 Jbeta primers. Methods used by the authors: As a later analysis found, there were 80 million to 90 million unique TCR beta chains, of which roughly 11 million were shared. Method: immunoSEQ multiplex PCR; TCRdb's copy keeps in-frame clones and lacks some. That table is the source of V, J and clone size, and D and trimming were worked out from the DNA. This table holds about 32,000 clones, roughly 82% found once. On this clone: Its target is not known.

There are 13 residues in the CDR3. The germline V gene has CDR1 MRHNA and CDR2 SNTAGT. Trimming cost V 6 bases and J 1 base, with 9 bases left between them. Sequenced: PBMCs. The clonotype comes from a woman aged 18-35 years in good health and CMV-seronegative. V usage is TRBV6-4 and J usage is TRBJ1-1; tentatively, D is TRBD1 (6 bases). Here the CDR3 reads CASRLQGNTEAFF. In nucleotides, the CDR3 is TGTGCCAGCAGATTACAGGGGAACACTGAAGCTTTCTTT.